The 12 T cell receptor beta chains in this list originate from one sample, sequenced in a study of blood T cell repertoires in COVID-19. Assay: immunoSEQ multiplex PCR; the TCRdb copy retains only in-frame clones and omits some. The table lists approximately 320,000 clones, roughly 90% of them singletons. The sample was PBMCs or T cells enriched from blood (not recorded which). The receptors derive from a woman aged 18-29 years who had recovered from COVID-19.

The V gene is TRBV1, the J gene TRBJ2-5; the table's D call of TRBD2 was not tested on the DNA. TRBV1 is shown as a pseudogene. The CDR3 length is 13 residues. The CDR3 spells CTSSPGCQETQYF. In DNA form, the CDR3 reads TGCACCAGCAGCCCGGGATGTCAAGAGACCCAGTACTTC.

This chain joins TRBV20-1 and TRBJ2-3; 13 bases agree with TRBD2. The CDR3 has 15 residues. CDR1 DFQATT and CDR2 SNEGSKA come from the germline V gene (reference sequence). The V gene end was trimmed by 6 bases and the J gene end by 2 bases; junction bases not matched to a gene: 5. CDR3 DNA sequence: TGCAGTGCGAGTACTAGCGGGAGGGCCACAGATACGCAGTATTTT. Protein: CSASTSGRATDTQYF.

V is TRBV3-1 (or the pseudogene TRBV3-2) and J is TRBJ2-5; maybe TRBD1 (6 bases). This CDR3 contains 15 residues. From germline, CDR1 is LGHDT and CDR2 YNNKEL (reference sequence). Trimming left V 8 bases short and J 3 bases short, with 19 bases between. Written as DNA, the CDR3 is TGTGCCAGCCTAGCCAGGGGAGTGGGCAAAGAGACCCAGTACTTC. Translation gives CASLARGVGKETQYF.

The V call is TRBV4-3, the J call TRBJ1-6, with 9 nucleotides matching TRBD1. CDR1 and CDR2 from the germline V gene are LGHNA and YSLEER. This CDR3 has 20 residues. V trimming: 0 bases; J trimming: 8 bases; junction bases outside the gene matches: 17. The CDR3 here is CASSQDQGTGGSEQDSPLHF. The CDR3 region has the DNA TGCGCCAGCAGCCAAGATCAAGGTACAGGGGGCTCAGAACAGGATTCACCCCTCCACTTT.

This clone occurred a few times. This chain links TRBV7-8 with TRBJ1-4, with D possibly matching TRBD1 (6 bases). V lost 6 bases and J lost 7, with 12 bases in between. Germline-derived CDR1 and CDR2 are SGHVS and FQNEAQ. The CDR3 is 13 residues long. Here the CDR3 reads CASRDRRGEKLFF. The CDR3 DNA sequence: TGTGCCAGCAGGGACAGACGGGGTGAAAAACTGTTTTTT.

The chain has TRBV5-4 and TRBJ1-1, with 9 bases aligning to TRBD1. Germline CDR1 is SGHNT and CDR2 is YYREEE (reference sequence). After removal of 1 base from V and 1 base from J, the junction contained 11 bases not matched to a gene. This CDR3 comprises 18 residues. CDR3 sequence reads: CASSLRPPAQGANTEAFF. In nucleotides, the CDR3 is TGTGCCAGCAGCTTGCGACCACCGGCACAGGGGGCGAACACTGAAGCTTTCTTT.

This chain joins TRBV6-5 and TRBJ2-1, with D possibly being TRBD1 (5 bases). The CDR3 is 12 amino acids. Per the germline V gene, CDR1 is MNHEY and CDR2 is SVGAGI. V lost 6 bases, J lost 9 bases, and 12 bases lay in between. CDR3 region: CASSFGQGEQFF. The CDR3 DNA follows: TGTGCCAGCAGCTTTGGGCAGGGTGAGCAGTTCTTC.

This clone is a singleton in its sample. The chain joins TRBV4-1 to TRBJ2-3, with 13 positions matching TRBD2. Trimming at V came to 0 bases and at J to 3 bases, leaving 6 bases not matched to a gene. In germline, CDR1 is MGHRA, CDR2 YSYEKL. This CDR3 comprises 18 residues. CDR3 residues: CASSQDTGLAGLTDTQYF. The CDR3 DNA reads TGCGCCAGCAGCCAAGATACGGGACTAGCGGGGTTGACAGATACGCAGTATTTT.

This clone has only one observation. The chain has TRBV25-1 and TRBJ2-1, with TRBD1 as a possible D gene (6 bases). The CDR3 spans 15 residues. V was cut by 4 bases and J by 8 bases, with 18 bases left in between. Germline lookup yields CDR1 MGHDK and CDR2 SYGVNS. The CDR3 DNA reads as TGTGCCAGCAGTGGAGGGGGTATCAAGGGGCATGAGCAGTTCTTC. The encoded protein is CASSGGGIKGHEQFF. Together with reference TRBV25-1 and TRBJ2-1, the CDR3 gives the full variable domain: EADIYQTPRYLVIGTGKKITLECSQTMGHDKMYWYQQDPGMELHLIHYSYGVNSTEKGDLSSESTVSRIRTEHFPLTLESARPSHTSQYLCASSGGGIKGHEQFFGPGTRLTVL.

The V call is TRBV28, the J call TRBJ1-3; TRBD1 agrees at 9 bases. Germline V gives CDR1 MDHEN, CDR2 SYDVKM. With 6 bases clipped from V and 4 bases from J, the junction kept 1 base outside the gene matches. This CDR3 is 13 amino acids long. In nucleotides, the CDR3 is TGTGCCAGCAGGGGACAGGGCGGAAACACCATATATTTT. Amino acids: CASRGQGGNTIYF.

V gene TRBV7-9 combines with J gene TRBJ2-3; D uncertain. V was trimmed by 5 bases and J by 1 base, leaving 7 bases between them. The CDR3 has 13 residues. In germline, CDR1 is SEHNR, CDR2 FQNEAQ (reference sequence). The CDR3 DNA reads TGTGCCAGCAGCCTAATAGGCACAGATACGCAGTATTTT. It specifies CASSLIGTDTQYF.

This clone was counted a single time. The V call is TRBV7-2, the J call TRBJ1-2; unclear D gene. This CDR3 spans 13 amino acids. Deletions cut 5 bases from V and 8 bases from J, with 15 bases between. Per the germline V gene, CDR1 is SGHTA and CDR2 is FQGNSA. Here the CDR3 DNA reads TGTGCCAGCAGCCCTATCCGGGGAGGAGGCTACACCTTC. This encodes CASSPIRGGGYTF.